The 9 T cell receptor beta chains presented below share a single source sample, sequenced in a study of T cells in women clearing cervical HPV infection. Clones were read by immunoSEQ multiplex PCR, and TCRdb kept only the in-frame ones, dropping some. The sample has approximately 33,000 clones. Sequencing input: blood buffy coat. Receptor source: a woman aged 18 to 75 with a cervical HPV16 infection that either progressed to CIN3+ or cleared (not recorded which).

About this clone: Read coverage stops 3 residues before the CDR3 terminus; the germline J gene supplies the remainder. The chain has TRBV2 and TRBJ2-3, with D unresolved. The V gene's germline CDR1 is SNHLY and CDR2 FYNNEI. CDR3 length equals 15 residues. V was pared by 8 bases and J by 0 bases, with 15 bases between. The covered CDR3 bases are TGTGCCAGCCTGACTCCCTACTCTAGCACAGATACG. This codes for CASLTPYSSTDT. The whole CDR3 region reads CASLTPYSSTDTQYF. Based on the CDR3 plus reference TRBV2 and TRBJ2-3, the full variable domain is EPEVTQTPSHQVTQMGQEVILRCVPISNHLYFYWYRQILGQKVEFLVSFYNNEISEKSEIFDDQFSVERPDGSNFTLKIRSTKLEDSAMYFCASLTPYSSTDTQYFGPGTRLTVL.

The covered CDR3 bases are TGTGCCAGTAGTTGGCAGGGCGCGGGCAATCAGCCC. Its protein product is CASSWQGAGNQP. The complete CDR3 protein is CASSWQGAGNQPQHF. The chain couples TRBV19 to TRBJ1-5, with D perhaps TRBD1 (5 bases). The sequence runs out 3 residues before the end of the CDR3; the remainder is reconstructed from the germline J gene. CDR1 LNHDA and CDR2 SQIVND come from the germline V gene (reference sequence). Trimming took 5 bases from V and 2 from J, leaving 13 bases between them. This CDR3 has 15 amino acids.

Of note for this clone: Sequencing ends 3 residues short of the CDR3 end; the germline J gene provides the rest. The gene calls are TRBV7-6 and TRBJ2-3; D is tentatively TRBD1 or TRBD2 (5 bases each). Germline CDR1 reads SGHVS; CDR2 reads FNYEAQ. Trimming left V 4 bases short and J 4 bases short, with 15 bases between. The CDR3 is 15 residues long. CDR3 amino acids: CASSSGLRGADTQYF. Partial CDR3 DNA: TGTGCCAGCAGCTCGGGCCTCCGAGGGGCAGATACG.

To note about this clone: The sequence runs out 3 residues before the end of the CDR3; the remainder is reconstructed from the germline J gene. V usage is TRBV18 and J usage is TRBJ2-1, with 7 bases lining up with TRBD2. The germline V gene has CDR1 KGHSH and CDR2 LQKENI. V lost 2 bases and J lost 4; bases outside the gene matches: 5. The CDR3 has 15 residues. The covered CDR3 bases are TGTGCCAGCTCACCAGGGCGGGAGAGGTACAATGAG. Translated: CASSPGRERYNE. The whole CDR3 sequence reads CASSPGRERYNEQFF.

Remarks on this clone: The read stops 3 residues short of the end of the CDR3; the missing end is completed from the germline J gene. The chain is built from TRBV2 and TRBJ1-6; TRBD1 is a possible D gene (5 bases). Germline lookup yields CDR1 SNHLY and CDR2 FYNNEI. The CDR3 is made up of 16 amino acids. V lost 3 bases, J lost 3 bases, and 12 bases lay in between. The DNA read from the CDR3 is TGTGCCAGCAGTGAGGAGGGCAGGGTCTATAATTCACCC. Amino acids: CASSEEGRVYNSP. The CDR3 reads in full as CASSEEGRVYNSPLHF.

The chain's CDR3 is CASKESGGYNEQFF. The part of the CDR3 DNA that was read is TGTGCCAGCAAGGAAAGCGGGGGCTACAATGAG. The chain links TRBV6-2 or TRBV6-3 to TRBJ2-1; 8 positions agree with TRBD2. Read sequence stops 3 residues before the CDR3 end, and the germline J gene provides the missing end. Unmatched junction bases numbered 5, after V lost 7 bases and J lost 3 bases. The CDR3 consists of 14 residues. CDR1 is MNHEY and CDR2 is SVGEGT in the germline V gene.

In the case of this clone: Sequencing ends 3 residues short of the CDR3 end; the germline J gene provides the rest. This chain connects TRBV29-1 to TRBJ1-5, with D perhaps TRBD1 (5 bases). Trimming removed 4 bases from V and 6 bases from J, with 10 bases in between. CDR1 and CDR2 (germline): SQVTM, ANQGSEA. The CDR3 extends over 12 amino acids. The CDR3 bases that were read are TGCAGCGTTGCGCAGGGTGGTCAGCCC. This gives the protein CSVAQGGQP. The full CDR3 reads CSVAQGGQPQHF.

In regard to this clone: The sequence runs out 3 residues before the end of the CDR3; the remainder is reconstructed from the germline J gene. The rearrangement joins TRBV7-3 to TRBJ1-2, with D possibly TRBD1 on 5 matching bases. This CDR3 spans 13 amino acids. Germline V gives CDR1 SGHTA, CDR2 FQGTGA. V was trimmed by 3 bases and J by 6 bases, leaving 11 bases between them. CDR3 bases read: TGTGCCAGCAGCTTTTCCCGGGGGGATGGC. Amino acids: CASSFSRGDG. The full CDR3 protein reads CASSFSRGDGYTF.

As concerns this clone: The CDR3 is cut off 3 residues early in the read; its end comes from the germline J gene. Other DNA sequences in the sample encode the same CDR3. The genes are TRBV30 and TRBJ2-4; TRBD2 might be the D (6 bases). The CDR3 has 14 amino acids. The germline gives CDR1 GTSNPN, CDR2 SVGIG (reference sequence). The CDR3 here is CACFRSGGLYGQYF. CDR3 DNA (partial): TGTGCCTGCTTTAGGTCCGGGGGACTCTATGGT.